Presented here are 26 T cell receptor beta chains from one specimen sequenced in a study of identical twins. TCRdb itself ran the 5' RACE reads through MiXCR, one entry per CDR3 protein. This table holds just under 650,000 distinct CDR3 sequences, roughly 7.1% found once. These same data were also listed under a study on yellow fever vaccine responses in identical twins.

The sample was PBMCs. These receptors were obtained from a woman between 18 and 30 years old in good health.

This chain uses TRBV3-1 with TRBJ2-7; D ambiguous. The CDR3 is 14 residues long. Trimming left V 1 base short and J 1 base short, with 8 bases between. CDR1 and CDR2 (germline): LGHDT, YNNKEL (reference sequence). The CDR3 DNA sequence: TGTGCCAGCAGCCAAGGTTTGGTTTCCTACGAGCAGTACTTC. Protein: CASSQGLVSYEQYF.

The chain joins TRBV27 to TRBJ1-1; no definite D call. V was clipped by 2 bases and J by 4 bases, with 14 bases between them. From germline, CDR1 is MNHEY and CDR2 SMNVEV (reference sequence). The CDR3 consists of 15 residues. CDR3 protein: CASSLRNGIFTEAFF. The CDR3 nucleotides are TGTGCCAGCAGTTTACGTAACGGGATTTTCACTGAAGCTTTCTTT.

The chain recombines TRBV29-1 with TRBJ1-1; 7 nucleotides align to TRBD1. This CDR3 comprises 14 residues. V dropped 4 bases and J dropped 1; count of bases not matched to a gene: 6. Germline V gives CDR1 SQVTM, CDR2 ANQGSEA. As DNA, the CDR3 is TGCAGCGTTGTCCCTAGGGGGCCGAACACTGAAGCTTTCTTT. Protein product: CSVVPRGPNTEAFF. Based on the CDR3 plus reference TRBV29-1 and TRBJ1-1, the full variable domain is SAVISQKPSRDICQRGTSLTIQCQVDSQVTMMFWYRQQPGQSLTLIATANQGSEATYESGFVIDKFPISRPNLTFSTLTVSNMSPEDSSIYLCSVVPRGPNTEAFFGQGTRLTVV.

V is TRBV18 and J is TRBJ1-4; D gene uncertain. From germline, CDR1 is KGHSH and CDR2 LQKENI. This CDR3 is 16 amino acids long. V was shortened by 4 bases and J by 0 bases, with 12 bases between the two germline ends. CDR3 coding DNA: TGTGCCAGCTCACTCCCTCGGGGAGCAACTAATGAAAAACTGTTTTTT. This codes for CASSLPRGATNEKLFF. The whole variable domain, remainder taken from reference TRBV18 and TRBJ1-4, is NAGVMQNPRHLVRRRGQEARLRCSPMKGHSHVYWYRQLPEEGLKFMVYLQKENIIDESGMPKERFSAEFPKEGPSILRIQQVVRGDSAAYFCASSLPRGATNEKLFFGSGTQLSVL.

The sample holds many counts of this clonotype. This chain joins TRBV12-3 or TRBV12-4 and TRBJ1-2, with D possibly being TRBD1 (6 bases). The germline V and J ends were trimmed by 4 bases and 7 bases, with 16 bases remaining between them. The CDR3 covers 14 residues. The CDR3 sequence: CASSSGQPPTGYTF. In DNA form, the CDR3 reads TGTGCCAGCAGTTCCGGACAGCCGCCTACTGGCTACACCTTC.

In this sample, this clonotype turned up many times. CDR3 amino acids: CASSWLGGRDEKLFF. The CDR3 coding sequence is TGTGCCAGCAGTTGGTTAGGGGGACGGGACGAAAAACTGTTTTTT. The chain links TRBV6-5 to TRBJ1-4; D is possibly TRBD1 (6 bases). CDR1 MNHEY and CDR2 SVGAGI come from the germline V gene. Trimming removed 4 bases at V and 8 bases at J, with 17 bases between. This CDR3 has 15 amino acids.

This clonotype appeared a few times. This chain connects TRBV6-5 to TRBJ2-1, with D unresolved. Germline V gene data show CDR1 as MNHEY and CDR2 as SVGAGI. The V and J ends lost 0 bases and 2 bases respectively, with 11 bases between them. CDR3 length equals 16 residues. The CDR3 region is CASSYSGSLPYNEQFF. The CDR3 DNA follows: TGTGCCAGCAGTTACTCGGGCAGTTTACCCTACAATGAGCAGTTCTTC.

The sample holds a few counts of this clonotype. The gene calls are TRBV20-1 and TRBJ1-5, with unresolved D. Deletions cut 7 bases from V and 3 bases from J, with 13 bases between. Germline loops: CDR1 DFQATT, CDR2 SNEGSKA (reference sequence). The CDR3 is 13 residues long. The CDR3 DNA sequence: TGCAGTGGGGGAGAATCCGCCAATCAGCCCCAGCATTTT. It is translated as CSGGESANQPQHF.

In its sample, this clonotype was seen a few times. The V gene is TRBV7-8, the J gene TRBJ2-1; 9 positions match TRBD2. The CDR3 runs 17 residues. V shed 1 base and J 13 bases; nucleotides not matched to a gene: 17. CDR1 SGHVS and CDR2 FQNEAQ come from the germline V gene. This CDR3 reads CASSLVGVAGVISDQFF. DNA of the CDR3: TGTGCCAGCAGCTTAGTAGGGGTAGCGGGAGTAATAAGCGACCAGTTCTTC.

This clonotype showed up just a few times. The chain couples TRBV20-1 to TRBJ2-7; 11 bases match TRBD1. V lost 0 bases to trimming and J lost 6 bases; unmatched junction nucleotides: 7. The CDR3 consists of 15 residues. Per germline, CDR1 DFQATT and CDR2 SNEGSKA (reference sequence). CDR3 bases: TGCAGTGCTAGAGACCCGGGACAGGGGGTTGTCGAGCAGTACTTC. Its translation is CSARDPGQGVVEQYF.

In this sample, this clonotype turned up a few times. V usage is TRBV27 and J usage is TRBJ1-5, with TRBD1 matching 7 bases. The V gene end was trimmed by 5 bases and the J gene end by 6 bases; junction bases not matched to a gene: 7. There are 14 residues in the CDR3. CDR1 is MNHEY and CDR2 is SMNVEV in the germline V gene (reference sequence). As DNA, the CDR3 is TGTGCCAGCAGTAGGGGGCCGGGAATTCAGCCCCAGCATTTT. This gives the protein CASSRGPGIQPQHF.

The CDR3 DNA follows: TGCAGTGCTAGTCTGCCTGGGACTAGCGGGAGATGGGATGAGCAGTTCTTC. Translating it yields CSASLPGTSGRWDEQFF. This sequence joins TRBV20-1 and TRBJ2-1, with 14 bases lining up with TRBD2. The germline V gene encodes CDR1 DFQATT and CDR2 SNEGSKA (reference sequence). The CDR3 covers 17 residues. V shed 3 bases, J shed 8 bases, and the junction held 12 bases outside the gene matches.

This clonotype was counted between two and nine times. The chain employs TRBV10-3 and TRBJ2-7; TRBD1 or TRBD2 may be the D gene (5 bases each). Germline V gives CDR1 ENHRY, CDR2 SYGVKD. Trimming removed 0 bases at V and 7 bases at J, with 10 bases between. The CDR3 is 13 residues long. CDR3 loop: CAISESQGGEQYV. For the CDR3, the DNA is TGTGCCATCAGTGAGTCGCAGGGCGGGGAGCAGTACGTC.

This clonotype was counted ten times or more. The rearrangement links TRBV28 to TRBJ2-7; no clear D gene. The CDR3 is 12 amino acids. The V and J ends lost 1 base and 2 bases respectively, with 3 bases between them. Germline assignment: CDR1 MDHEN and CDR2 SYDVKM. Here the CDR3 reads CASSLFAYEQYF. The CDR3 nucleotides are TGTGCCAGCAGTTTATTCGCCTACGAGCAGTACTTC.

This clonotype was observed a handful of times. This chain joins TRBV3-1 and TRBJ1-4; D is ambiguous. The germline CDR1 and CDR2 sequences are LGHDT and YNNKEL (reference sequence). The CDR3 is 16 amino acids. The V end was cut by 3 bases, the J end by 3 bases, with 14 bases between. CDR3 sequence reads: CASSQDHSGANEKLFF. CDR3 nucleotide sequence: TGTGCCAGCAGCCAGGACCACAGTGGGGCTAATGAAAAACTGTTTTTT.

This clonotype has a handful of counts. The J gene is TRBJ2-7, the V gene TRBV11-2; 7 nucleotides line up with TRBD2. CDR1 is SGHAT, CDR2 FQNNGV, per germline. After removal of 4 bases from V and 8 bases from J, the junction contained 5 bases not matched to a gene. This CDR3 region has 12 residues. The CDR3 bases are TGTGCCAGCAGCTCCCCGGGACTAAAGCAGTACTTC. The encoded protein is CASSSPGLKQYF.

The chain recombines TRBV6-1 with TRBJ1-2, with 8 bases aligning to TRBD1. The CDR3 sequence is 13 residues long. The V and J ends lost 7 bases and 2 bases, in that order; junction bases with no gene match: 3. Germline lookup yields CDR1 MNHNS and CDR2 SASEGT. The CDR3 DNA follows: TGTGCCAGCAAGAGGACAGGGAACTATGGCTACACCTTC. This gives the protein CASKRTGNYGYTF.

This clonotype has at least ten counts. The genes are TRBV10-3 and TRBJ2-5; 7 bases align to TRBD1. This CDR3 has 14 amino acids. J lost 2 bases, V lost 0 bases, and 0 bases had no gene match. Germline CDR1 ENHRY, CDR2 SYGVKD. The DNA of the CDR3 is TGTGCCATCAGTGAGTCGGGACAGCAAGAGACCCAGTACTTC. Amino acid sequence: CAISESGQQETQYF.

The chain carries TRBV20-1 and TRBJ2-1; D gene unclear. CDR3 length: 11 residues. V was cut by 4 bases and J by 4 bases, with 5 bases left in between. CDR1 and CDR2 (germline): DFQATT, SNEGSKA (reference sequence). Written as DNA, the CDR3 is TGCAGTGCTAACGTGTACAATGAGCAGTTCTTC. Translation gives CSANVYNEQFF.

This clonotype was found a few times. This chain uses TRBV7-8 with TRBJ2-7, with D perhaps matching TRBD2 (7 bases). CDR1 is SGHVS, CDR2 FQNEAQ, per germline. The CDR3 length is 16 residues. The V and J ends lost 6 bases and 3 bases respectively, with 21 bases between them. The CDR3 nucleotides read TGTGCCAGCAGTCGACAAAGCGGGACAACCGTCTACGAGCAGTACTTC. This codes for CASSRQSGTTVYEQYF.

The CDR3 sequence: CASSLMGVYTGELFF. CDR3 sequence (DNA): TGTGCCAGCAGCTTAATGGGGGTATACACCGGGGAGCTGTTTTTT. This sequence joins TRBV7-6 and TRBJ2-2, with D perhaps being TRBD1 or TRBD2 (5 bases each). The CDR3 has 15 amino acids. The V end was cut by 2 bases, the J end by 3 bases, with 10 bases between. CDR1 SGHVS and CDR2 FNYEAQ come from the germline V gene.

The CDR3 sequence: CASSSAGVGGPNTGELFF. For the CDR3, the DNA is TGTGCCAGCAGTTCAGCGGGAGTGGGAGGGCCGAACACCGGGGAGCTGTTTTTT. This chain links TRBV28 with TRBJ2-2; TRBD2 matches 8 bases. Trimming removed 4 bases from V and 0 bases from J; junction bases left unmatched: 10. Germline CDR1 is MDHEN and CDR2 is SYDVKM. The length of the CDR3 is 18 residues.

This clonotype appeared a few times. This chain links TRBV6-5 with TRBJ2-7; TRBD2 might be the D (6 bases). CDR1 and CDR2 (germline): MNHEY, SVGAGI. V lost 4 bases and J 2 bases, leaving 15 bases between the germline ends. The CDR3 has 15 amino acids. This CDR3 reads CASSSLGPGAYEQYF. The CDR3 DNA reads as TGTGCCAGCAGTTCCCTGGGCCCGGGAGCCTACGAGCAGTACTTC.

The chain uses TRBV7-9 and TRBJ2-7; D gene uncertain. Per the germline V gene, CDR1 is SEHNR and CDR2 is FQNEAQ (reference sequence). This CDR3 has 14 amino acids. Trimming pared 4 bases from V and 4 bases from J, leaving 14 bases between. DNA of the CDR3: TGTGCCAGCAGCTACCTTGGCTCTAGATACGAGCAGTACTTC. It specifies CASSYLGSRYEQYF.

The gene calls are TRBV7-9 and TRBJ1-1; D remains ambiguous. This CDR3 comprises 15 residues. Germline V gives CDR1 SEHNR, CDR2 FQNEAQ (reference sequence). Between the trimmed V and J ends, which lost 3 bases and 3 bases, there was a span of 14 bases. The CDR3 DNA follows: TGTGCCAGCAGCTTTAGCCCACCCGGTGACACTGAAGCTTTCTTT. This gives the protein CASSFSPPGDTEAFF.

The sample holds many counts of this clonotype. This chain links TRBV7-2 with TRBJ2-3; the D call may be TRBD1 or TRBD2 (5 bases each). The CDR3 extends over 15 amino acids. Trimming removed 5 bases at V and 0 bases at J, with 12 bases between. CDR1 and CDR2 from the germline V gene are SGHTA and FQGNSA. The CDR3 spells CASSPLGDSTDTQYF. The DNA of the CDR3 is TGTGCCAGCAGCCCCTTGGGGGATAGCACAGATACGCAGTATTTT.